Shown below are 4 T cell receptor beta chains from a single sample sequenced in a study of control samples from healthy donors and cancer patients. Assay: immunoSEQ multiplex PCR; the TCRdb copy retains only in-frame clones and omits some. This table holds about 150,000 clones, approximately 90% found once. Sequenced sample: blood. These receptor sequences come from a woman aged 30 to 39 in good health.

This chain links TRBV4-1 with TRBJ2-7, with 13 bases matching TRBD2. Germline values: CDR1 MGHRA, CDR2 YSYEKL. The CDR3 sequence is 13 residues long. Trimming took 4 bases from V and 6 from J; bases not matched to a gene: 0. CDR3 nucleotides: TGCGCCAGCAGCCGGACTAGCGGGAGCGAGCAGTACTTC. Its translation is CASSRTSGSEQYF.

This clone was recorded only once. V gene TRBV10-2 combines with J gene TRBJ1-5, with D uncertain. The germline gives CDR1 WSHSY, CDR2 SAAADI. The CDR3 loop spans 15 amino acids. V shed 4 bases and J shed 0 bases, with 10 bases lying between them. CDR3 sequence reads: CASSGEGYSNQPQHF. In nucleotides, the CDR3 is TGCGCCAGCAGTGGGGAGGGTTATAGCAATCAGCCCCAGCATTTT.

The V gene is TRBV4-1, the J gene TRBJ2-2; 9 nucleotides match TRBD2. This CDR3 spans 13 amino acids. CDR1 and CDR2 from the germline V gene are MGHRA and YSYEKL. Losses at the gene ends were 2 bases for V and 11 bases for J; bases not matched to a gene: 3. In DNA, the CDR3 is TGCGCCAGCAGCCAAAGTAGCGGGAGTGAGCTGTTTTTT. Translation: CASSQSSGSELFF.

This chain uses TRBV5-4 with TRBJ2-7; 13 bases align to TRBD2. This CDR3 has 16 amino acids. The trim removed 4 bases at V and 6 bases at J, leaving 10 bases unmatched. CDR1 and CDR2 from the germline V gene are SGHNT and YYREEE (reference sequence). CDR3 bases: TGTGCCAGCAGCCTTGGACTAGCGGGAGTATCGACCGAGCAGTACTTC. Its translation is CASSLGLAGVSTEQYF.